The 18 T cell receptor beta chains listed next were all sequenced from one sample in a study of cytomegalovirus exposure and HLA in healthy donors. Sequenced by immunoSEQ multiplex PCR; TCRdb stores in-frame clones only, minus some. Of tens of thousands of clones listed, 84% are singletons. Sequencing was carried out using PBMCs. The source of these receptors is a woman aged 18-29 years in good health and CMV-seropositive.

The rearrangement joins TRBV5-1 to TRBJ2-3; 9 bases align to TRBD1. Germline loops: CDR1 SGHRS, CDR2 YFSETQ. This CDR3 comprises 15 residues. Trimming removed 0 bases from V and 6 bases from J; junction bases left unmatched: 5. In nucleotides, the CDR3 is TGCGCCAGCAGCTTGGGACAGGGGGGTCACGATACGCAGTATTTT. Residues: CASSLGQGGHDTQYF.

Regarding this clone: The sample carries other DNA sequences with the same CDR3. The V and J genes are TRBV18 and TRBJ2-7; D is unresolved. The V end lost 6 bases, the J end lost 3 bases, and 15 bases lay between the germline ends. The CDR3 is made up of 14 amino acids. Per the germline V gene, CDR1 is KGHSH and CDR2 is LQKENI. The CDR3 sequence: CASSPPGEIYEQYF. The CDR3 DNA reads TGTGCCAGCTCGCCCCCAGGCGAGATCTACGAGCAGTACTTC.

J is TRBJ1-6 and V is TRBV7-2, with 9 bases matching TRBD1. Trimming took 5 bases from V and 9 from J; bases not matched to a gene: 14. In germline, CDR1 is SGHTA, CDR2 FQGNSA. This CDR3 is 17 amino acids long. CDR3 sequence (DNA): TGTGCCAGCAGCCCCCCTACGTCCGGGACAGGGAGTTCACCCCTCCACTTT. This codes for CASSPPTSGTGSSPLHF.

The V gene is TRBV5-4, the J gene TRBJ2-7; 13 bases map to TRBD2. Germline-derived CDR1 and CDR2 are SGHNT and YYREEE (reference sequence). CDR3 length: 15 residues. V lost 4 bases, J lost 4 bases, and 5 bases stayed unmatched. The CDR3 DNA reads TGTGCCAGCAGCCTAGGGACTAGCGGGGCTTACGAGCAGTACTTC. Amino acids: CASSLGTSGAYEQYF.

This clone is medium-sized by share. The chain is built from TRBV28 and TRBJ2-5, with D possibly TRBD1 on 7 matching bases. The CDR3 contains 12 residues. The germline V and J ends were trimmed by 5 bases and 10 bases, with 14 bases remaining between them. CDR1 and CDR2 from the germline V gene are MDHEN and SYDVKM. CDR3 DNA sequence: TGTGCCAGCAGTATGGACAGGCGGGGCCAGTACTTC. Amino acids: CASSMDRRGQYF.

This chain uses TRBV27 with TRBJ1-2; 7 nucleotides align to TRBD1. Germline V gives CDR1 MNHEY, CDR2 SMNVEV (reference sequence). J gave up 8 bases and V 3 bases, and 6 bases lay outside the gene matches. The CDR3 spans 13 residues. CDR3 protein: CASSFWQGGGYTF. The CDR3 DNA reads TGTGCCAGCAGTTTCTGGCAGGGGGGCGGCTACACCTTC.

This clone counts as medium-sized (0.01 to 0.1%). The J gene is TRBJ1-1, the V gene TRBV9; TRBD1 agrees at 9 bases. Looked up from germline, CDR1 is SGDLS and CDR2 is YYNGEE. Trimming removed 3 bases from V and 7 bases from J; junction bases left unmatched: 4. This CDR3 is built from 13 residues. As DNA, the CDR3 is TGTGCCAGCAGCGGCGGACAGGGGATTGAAGCTTTCTTT. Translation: CASSGGQGIEAFF.

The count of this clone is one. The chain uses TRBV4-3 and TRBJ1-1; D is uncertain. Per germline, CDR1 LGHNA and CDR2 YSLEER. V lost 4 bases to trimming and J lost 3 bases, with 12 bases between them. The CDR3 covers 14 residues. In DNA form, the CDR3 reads TGCGCCAGCAGCCCGGGAGCAGCCTACACTGAAGCTTTCTTT. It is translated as CASSPGAAYTEAFF.

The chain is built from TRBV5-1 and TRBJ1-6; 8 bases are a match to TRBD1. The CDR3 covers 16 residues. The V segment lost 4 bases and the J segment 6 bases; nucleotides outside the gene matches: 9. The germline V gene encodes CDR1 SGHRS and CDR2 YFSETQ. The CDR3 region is CASSLIPGQVNSPLHF. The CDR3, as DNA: TGCGCCAGCAGCCTAATACCGGGACAGGTTAATTCACCCCTCCACTTT.

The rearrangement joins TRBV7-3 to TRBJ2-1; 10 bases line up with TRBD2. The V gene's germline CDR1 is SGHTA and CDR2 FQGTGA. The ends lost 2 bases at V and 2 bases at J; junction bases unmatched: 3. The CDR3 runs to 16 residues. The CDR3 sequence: CASSLLSGGAYNEQFF. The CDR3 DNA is TGTGCCAGCAGCTTATTGAGCGGGGGGGCCTACAATGAGCAGTTCTTC.

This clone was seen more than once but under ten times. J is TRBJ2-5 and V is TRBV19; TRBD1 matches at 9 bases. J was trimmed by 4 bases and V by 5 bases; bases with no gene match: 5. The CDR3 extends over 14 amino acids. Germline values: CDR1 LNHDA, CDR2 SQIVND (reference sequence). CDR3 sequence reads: CASSVDRGGETQYF. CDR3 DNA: TGTGCCAGTAGTGTCGACAGGGGGGGAGAGACCCAGTACTTC.

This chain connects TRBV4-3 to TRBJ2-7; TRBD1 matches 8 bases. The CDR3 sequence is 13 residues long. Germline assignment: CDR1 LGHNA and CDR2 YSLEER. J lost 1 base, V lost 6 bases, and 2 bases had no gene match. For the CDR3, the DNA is TGCGCCAGCAGTGGACAGGGTTCCTACGAGCAGTACTTC. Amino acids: CASSGQGSYEQYF.

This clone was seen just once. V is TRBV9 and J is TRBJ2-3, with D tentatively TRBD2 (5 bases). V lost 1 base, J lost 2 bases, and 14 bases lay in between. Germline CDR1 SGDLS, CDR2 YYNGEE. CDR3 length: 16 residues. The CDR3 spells CASSVTPSGITDTQYF. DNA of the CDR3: TGTGCCAGCAGCGTAACCCCCTCCGGGATCACAGATACGCAGTATTTT.

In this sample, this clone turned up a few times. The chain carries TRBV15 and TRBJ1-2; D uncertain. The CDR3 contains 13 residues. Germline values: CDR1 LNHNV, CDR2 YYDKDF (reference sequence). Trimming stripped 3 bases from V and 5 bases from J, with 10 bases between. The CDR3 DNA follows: TGTGCCACCAGCAGGGGTAACGGGTATGGCTACACCTTC. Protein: CATSRGNGYGYTF.

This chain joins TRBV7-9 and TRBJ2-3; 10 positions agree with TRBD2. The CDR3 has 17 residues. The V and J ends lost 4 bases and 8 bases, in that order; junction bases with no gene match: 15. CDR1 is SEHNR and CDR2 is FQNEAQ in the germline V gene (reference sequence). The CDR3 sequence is CASSSTASGGRQGTQYF. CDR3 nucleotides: TGTGCCAGCAGCTCGACAGCTAGCGGGGGCCGTCAGGGTACGCAGTATTTT.

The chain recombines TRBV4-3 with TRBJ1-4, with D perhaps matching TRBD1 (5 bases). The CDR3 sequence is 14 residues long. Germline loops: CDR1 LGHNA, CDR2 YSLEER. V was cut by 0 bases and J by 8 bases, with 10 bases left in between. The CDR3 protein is CASSQETGVEKLFF. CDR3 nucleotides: TGCGCCAGCAGCCAAGAAACAGGCGTGGAAAAACTGTTTTTT.

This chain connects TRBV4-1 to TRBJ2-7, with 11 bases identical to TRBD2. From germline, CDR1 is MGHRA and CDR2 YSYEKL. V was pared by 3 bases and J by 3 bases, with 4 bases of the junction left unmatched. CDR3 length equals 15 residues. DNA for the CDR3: TGCGCCAGCAGCCAGAACCTAGCGGGGGGCTACGAGCAGTACTTC. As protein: CASSQNLAGGYEQYF.

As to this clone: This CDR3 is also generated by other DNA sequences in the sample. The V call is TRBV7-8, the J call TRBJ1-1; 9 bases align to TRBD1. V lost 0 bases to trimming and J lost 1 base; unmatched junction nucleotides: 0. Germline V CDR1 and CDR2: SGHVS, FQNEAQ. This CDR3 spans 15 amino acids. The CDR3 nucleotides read TGTGCCAGCAGCTTAGCGGACAGGGGGAACACTGAAGCTTTCTTT. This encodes CASSLADRGNTEAFF.